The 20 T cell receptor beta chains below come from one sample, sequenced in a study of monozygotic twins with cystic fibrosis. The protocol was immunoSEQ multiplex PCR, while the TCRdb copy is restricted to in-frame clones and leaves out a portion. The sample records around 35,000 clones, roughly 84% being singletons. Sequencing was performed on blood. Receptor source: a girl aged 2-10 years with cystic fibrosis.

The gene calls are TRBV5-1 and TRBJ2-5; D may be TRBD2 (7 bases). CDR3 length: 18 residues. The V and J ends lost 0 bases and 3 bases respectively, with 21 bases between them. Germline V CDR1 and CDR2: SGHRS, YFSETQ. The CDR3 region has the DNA TGCGCCAGCAGCTTGGGCGGTACTTACGGGGGGCTGGAAGAGACCCAGTACTTC. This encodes CASSLGGTYGGLEETQYF. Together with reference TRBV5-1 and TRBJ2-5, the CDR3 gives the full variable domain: KAGVTQTPRYLIKTRGQQVTLSCSPISGHRSVSWYQQTPGQGLQFLFEYFSETQRNKGNFPGRFSGRQFSNSRSEMNVSTLELGDSALYLCASSLGGTYGGLEETQYFGPGTRLLVL.

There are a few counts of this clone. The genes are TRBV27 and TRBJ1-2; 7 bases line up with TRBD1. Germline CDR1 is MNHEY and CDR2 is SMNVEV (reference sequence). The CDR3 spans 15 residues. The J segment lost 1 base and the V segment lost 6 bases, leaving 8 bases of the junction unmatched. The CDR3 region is CASSPSGTVNYGYTF. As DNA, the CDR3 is TGTGCCAGCAGCCCCTCCGGGACAGTTAACTATGGCTACACCTTC.

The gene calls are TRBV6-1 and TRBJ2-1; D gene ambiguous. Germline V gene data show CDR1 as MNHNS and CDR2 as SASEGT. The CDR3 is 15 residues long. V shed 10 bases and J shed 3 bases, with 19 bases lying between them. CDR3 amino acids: CATLEPKYNYNEQFF. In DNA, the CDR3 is TGTGCCACGTTGGAACCCAAATATAACTACAATGAGCAGTTCTTC.

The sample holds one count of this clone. The CDR3 protein is CASSRVLGQGLETQYF. Here the CDR3 DNA reads TGTGCCAGCTCAAGGGTACTTGGACAGGGGCTGGAGACCCAGTACTTC. This rearrangement joins TRBV18 to TRBJ2-5, with 9 bases lining up with TRBD1. The germline V gene encodes CDR1 KGHSH and CDR2 LQKENI. J gave up 5 bases and V 5 bases, and 12 bases lay outside the gene matches. This CDR3 has 16 residues.

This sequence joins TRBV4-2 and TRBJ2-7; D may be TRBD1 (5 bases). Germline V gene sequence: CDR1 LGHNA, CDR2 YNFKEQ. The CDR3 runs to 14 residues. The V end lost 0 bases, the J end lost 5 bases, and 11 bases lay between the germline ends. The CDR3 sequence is CASSQEGVVNEQYF. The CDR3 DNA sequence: TGTGCCAGCAGCCAAGAAGGGGTGGTAAACGAGCAGTACTTC.

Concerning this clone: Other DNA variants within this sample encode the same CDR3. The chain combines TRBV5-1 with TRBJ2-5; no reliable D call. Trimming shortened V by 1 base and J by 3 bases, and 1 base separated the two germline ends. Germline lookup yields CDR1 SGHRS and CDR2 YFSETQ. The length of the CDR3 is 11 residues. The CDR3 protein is CASSLKETQYF. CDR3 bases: TGCGCCAGCAGCTTGAAAGAGACCCAGTACTTC.

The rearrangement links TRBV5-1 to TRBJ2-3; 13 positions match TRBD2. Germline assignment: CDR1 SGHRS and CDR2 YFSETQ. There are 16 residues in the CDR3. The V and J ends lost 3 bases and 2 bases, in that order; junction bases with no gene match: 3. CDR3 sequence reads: CASSYTSGGATDTQYF. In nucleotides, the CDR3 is TGCGCCAGCAGCTATACTAGCGGGGGGGCCACAGATACGCAGTATTTT.

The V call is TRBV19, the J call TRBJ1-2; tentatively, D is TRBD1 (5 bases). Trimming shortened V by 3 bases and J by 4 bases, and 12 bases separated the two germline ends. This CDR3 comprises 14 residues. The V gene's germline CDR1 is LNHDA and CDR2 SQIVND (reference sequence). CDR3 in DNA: TGTGCCAGTAGTATCAGGGCCCAGGGCTATGGCTACACCTTC. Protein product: CASSIRAQGYGYTF.

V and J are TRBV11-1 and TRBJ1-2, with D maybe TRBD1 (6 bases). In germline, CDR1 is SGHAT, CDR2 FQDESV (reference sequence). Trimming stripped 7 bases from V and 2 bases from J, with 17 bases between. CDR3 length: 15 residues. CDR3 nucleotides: TGTGCCAGCACCCCCGGGGGGGCGTCAAACTATGGCTACACCTTC. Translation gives CASTPGGASNYGYTF.

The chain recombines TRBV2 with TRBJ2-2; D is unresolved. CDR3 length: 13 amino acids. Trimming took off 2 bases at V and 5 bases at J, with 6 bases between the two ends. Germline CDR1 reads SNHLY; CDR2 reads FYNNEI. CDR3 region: CASSESGTGELFF. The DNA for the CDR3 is TGTGCCAGCAGTGAATCCGGAACCGGGGAGCTGTTTTTT.

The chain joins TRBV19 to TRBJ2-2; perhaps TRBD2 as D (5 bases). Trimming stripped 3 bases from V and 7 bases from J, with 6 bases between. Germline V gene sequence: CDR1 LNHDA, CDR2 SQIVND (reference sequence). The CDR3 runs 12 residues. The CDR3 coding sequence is TGTGCCAGTAGTATCGGGAACGGGGAGCTGTTTTTT. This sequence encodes CASSIGNGELFF.

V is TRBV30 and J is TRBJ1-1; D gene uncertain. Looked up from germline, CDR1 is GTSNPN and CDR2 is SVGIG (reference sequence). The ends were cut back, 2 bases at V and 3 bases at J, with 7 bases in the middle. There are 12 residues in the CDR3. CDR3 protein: CAWSHGYTEAFF. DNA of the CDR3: TGTGCCTGGAGTCACGGTTACACTGAAGCTTTCTTT.

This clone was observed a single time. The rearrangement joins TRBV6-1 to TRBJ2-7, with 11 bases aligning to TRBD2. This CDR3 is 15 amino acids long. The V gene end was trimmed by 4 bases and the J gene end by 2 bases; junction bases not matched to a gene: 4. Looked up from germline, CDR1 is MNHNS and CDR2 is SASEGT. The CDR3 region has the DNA TGTGCCAGCAGTGTTAGCGGGGGGGCCACCTACGAGCAGTACTTC. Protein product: CASSVSGGATYEQYF.

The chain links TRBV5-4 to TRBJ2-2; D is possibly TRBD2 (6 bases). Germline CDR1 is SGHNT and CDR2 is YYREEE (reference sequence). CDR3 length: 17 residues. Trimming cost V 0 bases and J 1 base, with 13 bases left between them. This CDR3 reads CASSLGSRGLNTGELFF. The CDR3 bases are TGTGCCAGCAGCTTGGGCAGTCGGGGACTGAACACCGGGGAGCTGTTTTTT.

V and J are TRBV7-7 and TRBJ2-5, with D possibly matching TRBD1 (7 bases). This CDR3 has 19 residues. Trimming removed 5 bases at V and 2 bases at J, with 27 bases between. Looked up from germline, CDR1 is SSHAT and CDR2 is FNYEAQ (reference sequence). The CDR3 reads CASSLNWGGAQGPQETQYF. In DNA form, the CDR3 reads TGTGCCAGCAGCCTCAATTGGGGCGGGGCACAGGGGCCTCAAGAGACCCAGTACTTC.

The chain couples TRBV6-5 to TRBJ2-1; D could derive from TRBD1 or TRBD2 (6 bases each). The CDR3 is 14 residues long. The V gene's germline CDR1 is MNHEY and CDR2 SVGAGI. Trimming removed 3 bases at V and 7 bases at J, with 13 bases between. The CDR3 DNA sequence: TGTGCCAGCAGTTATGTGCAAGGGGGGAATGAGCAGTTCTTC. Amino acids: CASSYVQGGNEQFF.

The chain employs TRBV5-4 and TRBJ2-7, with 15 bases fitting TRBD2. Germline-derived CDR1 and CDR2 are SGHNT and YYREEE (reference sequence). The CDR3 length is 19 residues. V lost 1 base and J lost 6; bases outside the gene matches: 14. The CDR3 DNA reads TGTGCCAGCAGCTTGTGGGGTGGGACTAGCGGGGGGCGAGAAGGCGAGCAGTACTTC. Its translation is CASSLWGGTSGGREGEQYF.

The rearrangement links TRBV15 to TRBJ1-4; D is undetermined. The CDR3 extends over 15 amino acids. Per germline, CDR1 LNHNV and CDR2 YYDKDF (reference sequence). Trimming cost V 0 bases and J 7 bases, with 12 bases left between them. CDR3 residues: CATSRDLAAGEKLFF. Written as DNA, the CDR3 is TGTGCCACCAGCAGAGATCTGGCTGCGGGTGAAAAACTGTTTTTT.

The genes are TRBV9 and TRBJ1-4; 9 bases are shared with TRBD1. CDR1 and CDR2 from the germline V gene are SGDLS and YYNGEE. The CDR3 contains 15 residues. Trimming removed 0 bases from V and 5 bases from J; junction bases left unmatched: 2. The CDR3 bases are TGTGCCAGCAGCGTAGAAGGACAGGGGAATGAAAAACTGTTTTTT. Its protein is CASSVEGQGNEKLFF. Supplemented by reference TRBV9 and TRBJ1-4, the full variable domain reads DSGVTQTPKHLITATGQRVTLRCSPRSGDLSVYWYQQSLDQGLQFLIQYYNGEERAKGNILERFSAQQFPDLHSELNLSSLELGDSALYFCASSVEGQGNEKLFFGSGTQLSVL.

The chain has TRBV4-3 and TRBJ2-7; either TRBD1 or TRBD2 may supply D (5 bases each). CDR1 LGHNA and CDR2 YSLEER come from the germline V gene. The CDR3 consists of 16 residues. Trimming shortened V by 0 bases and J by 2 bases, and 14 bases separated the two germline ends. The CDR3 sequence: CASSQDPGTETYEQYF. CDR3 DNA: TGCGCCAGCAGCCAAGATCCGGGGACGGAAACCTACGAGCAGTACTTC.